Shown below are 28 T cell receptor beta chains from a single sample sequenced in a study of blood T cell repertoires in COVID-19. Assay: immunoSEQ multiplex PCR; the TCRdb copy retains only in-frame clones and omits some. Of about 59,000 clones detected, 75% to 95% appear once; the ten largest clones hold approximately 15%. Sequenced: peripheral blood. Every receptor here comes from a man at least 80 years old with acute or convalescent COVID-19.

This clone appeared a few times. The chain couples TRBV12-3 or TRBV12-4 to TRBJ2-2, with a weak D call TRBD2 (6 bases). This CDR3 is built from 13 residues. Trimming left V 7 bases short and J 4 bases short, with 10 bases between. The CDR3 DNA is TGTGCCAGCAAACTAGCTGGCACCGGGGAGCTGTTTTTT. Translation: CASKLAGTGELFF.

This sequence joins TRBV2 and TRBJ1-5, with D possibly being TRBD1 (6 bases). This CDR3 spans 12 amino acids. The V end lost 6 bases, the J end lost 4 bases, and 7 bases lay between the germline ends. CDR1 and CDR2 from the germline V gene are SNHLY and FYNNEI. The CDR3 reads CASRQGNQPQHF. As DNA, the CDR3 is TGTGCCAGCAGACAGGGAAATCAGCCCCAGCATTTT. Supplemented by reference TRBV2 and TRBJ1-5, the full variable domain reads EPEVTQTPSHQVTQMGQEVILRCVPISNHLYFYWYRQILGQKVEFLVSFYNNEISEKSEIFDDQFSVERPDGSNFTLKIRSTKLEDSAMYFCASRQGNQPQHFGDGTRLSIL.

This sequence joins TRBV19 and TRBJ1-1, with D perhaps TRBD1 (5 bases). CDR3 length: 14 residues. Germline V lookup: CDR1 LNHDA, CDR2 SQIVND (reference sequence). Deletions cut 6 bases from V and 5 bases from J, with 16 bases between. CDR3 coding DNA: TGTGCCAGTAGGAAGGGGAGGGAAGGTACTGAAGCTTTCTTT. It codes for CASRKGREGTEAFF.

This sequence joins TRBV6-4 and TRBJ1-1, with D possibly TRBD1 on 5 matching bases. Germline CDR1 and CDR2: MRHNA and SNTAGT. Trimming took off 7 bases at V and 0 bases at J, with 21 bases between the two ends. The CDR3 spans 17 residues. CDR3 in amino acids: CASTPTALGAMNTEAFF. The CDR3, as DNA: TGTGCCAGCACTCCGACAGCCCTTGGGGCTATGAACACTGAAGCTTTCTTT.

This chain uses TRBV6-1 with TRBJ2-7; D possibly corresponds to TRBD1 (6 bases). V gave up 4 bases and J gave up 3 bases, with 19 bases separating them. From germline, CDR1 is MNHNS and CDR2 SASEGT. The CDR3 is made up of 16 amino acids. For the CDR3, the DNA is TGTGCCAGCAGTGCGACCGCCGGACAGCCATTCTACGAGCAGTACTTC. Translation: CASSATAGQPFYEQYF.

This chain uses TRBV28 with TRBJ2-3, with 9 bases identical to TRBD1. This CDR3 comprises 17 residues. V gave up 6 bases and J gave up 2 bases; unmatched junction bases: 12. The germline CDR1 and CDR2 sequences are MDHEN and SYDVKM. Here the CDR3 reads CASSPSRQGGTTDTQYF. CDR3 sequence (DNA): TGTGCCAGCAGCCCATCCCGACAGGGGGGTACCACAGATACGCAGTATTTT.

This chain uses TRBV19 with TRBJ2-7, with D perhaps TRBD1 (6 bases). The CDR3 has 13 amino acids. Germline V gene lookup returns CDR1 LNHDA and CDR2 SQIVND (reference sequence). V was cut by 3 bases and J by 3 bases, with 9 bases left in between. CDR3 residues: CASSIPGHYEQYF. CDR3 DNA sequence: TGTGCCAGTAGTATCCCGGGACACTACGAGCAGTACTTC.

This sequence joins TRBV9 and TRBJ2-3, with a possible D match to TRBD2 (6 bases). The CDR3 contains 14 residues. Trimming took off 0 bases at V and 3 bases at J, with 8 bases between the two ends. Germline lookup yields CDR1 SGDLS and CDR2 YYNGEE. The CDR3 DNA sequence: TGTGCCAGCAGCGTAGTCGGGGGAACAGATACGCAGTATTTT. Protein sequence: CASSVVGGTDTQYF.

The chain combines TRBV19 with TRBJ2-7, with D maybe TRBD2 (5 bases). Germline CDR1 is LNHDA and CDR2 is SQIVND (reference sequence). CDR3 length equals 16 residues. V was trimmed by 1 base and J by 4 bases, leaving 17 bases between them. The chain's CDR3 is CASSIVPGWSDYEQYF. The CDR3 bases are TGTGCCAGTAGTATAGTGCCGGGGTGGTCTGATTACGAGCAGTACTTC.

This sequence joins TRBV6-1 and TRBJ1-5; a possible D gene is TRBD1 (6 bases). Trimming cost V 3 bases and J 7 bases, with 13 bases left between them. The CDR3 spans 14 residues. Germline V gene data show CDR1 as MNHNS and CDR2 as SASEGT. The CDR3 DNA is TGTGCCAGCAGTGATGGGGGGGCTGGGCAGCCCCAGCATTTT. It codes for CASSDGGAGQPQHF.

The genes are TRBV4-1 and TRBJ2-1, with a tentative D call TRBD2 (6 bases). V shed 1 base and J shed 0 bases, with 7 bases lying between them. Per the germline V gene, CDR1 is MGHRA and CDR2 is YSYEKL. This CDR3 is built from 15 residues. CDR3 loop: CASSQGGVSYNEQFF. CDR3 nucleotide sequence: TGCGCCAGCAGCCAAGGCGGGGTCTCCTACAATGAGCAGTTCTTC.

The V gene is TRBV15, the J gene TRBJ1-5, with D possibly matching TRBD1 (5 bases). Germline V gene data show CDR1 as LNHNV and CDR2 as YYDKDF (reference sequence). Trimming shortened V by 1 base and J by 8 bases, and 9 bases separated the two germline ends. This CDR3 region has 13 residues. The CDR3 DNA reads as TGTGCCACCAGCAGAGCGTCGGGGGAGCCCCAGCATTTT. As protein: CATSRASGEPQHF. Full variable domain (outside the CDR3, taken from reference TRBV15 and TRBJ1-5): DAMVIQNPRYQVTQFGKPVTLSCSQTLNHNVMYWYQQKSSQAPKLLFHYYDKDFNNEADTPDNFQSRRPNTSFCFLDIRSPGLGDTAMYLCATSRASGEPQHFGDGTRLSIL.

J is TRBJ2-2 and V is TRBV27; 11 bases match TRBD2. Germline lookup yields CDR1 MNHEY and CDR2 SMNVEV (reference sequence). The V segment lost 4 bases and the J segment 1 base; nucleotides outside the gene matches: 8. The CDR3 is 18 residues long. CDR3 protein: CASSWSLAGGQNTGELFF. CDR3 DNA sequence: TGTGCCAGCAGTTGGTCGCTAGCGGGGGGTCAGAACACCGGGGAGCTGTTTTTT.

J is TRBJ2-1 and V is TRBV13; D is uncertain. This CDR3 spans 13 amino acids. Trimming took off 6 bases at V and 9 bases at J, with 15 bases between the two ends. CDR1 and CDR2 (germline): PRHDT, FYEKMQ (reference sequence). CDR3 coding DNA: TGTGCCAGCAGACCCCTTGAGCGTGGTGAGCAGTTCTTC. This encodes CASRPLERGEQFF.

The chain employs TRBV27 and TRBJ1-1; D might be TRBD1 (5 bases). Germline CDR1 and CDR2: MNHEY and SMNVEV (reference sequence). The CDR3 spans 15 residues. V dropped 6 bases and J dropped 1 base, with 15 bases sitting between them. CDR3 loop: CASRQRGGPNTEAFF. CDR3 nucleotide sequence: TGTGCCAGCAGGCAGCGGGGGGGTCCGAACACTGAAGCTTTCTTT.

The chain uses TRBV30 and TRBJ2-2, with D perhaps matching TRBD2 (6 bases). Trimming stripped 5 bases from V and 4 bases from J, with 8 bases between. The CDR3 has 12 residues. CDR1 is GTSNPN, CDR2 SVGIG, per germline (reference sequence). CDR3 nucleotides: TGTGCCTGGGGGGGGTTCACCGGGGAGCTGTTTTTT. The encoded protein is CAWGGFTGELFF.

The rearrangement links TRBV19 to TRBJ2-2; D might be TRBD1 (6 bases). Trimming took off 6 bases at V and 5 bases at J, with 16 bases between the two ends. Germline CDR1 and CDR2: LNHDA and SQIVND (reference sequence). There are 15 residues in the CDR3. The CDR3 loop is CASSKNRVRTGELFF. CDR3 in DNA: TGTGCCAGTAGCAAAAACAGGGTTCGGACCGGGGAGCTGTTTTTT. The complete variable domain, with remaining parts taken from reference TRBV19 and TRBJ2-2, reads DGGITQSPKYLFRKEGQNVTLSCEQNLNHDAMYWYRQDPGQGLRLIYYSQIVNDFQKGDIAEGYSVSREKKESFPLTVTSAQKNPTAFYLCASSKNRVRTGELFFGEGSRLTVL.

The CDR3 region is CASSYQGARGNIQYF. The DNA for the CDR3 is TGTGCCAGCAGCTATCAGGGGGCGCGGGGAAACATTCAGTACTTC. The chain employs TRBV7-2 and TRBJ2-4; 8 nucleotides agree with TRBD1. With V trimmed by 4 bases and J by 6 bases, 8 bases remained unmatched. The germline gives CDR1 SGHTA, CDR2 FQGNSA. The length of the CDR3 is 15 residues.

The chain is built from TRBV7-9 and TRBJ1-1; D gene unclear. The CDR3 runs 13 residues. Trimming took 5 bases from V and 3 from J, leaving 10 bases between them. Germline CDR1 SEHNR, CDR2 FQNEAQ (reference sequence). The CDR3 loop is CASSEGRDTEAFF. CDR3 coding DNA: TGTGCCAGCAGCGAGGGTAGGGACACTGAAGCTTTCTTT.

In DNA form, the CDR3 reads TGTGCCAGCAGCCTCATGGGGACAACGGTTCAGCCCCAGCATTTT. Translation gives CASSLMGTTVQPQHF. The genes are TRBV16 and TRBJ1-5; D possibly corresponds to TRBD1 (6 bases). CDR1 and CDR2 (germline): KGHSY, FQNENV. This CDR3 region has 15 residues. V was cut by 4 bases and J by 6 bases, with 16 bases left in between.

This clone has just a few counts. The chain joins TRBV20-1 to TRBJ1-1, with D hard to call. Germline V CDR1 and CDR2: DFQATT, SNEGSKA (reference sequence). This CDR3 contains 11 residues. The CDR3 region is CSPAGNTEAFF. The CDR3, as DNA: TGCAGCCCCGCGGGGAACACTGAAGCTTTCTTT.

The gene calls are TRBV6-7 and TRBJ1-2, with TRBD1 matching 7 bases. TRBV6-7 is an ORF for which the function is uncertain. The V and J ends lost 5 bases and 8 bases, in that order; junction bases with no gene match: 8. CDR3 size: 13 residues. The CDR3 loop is CASSSRGLQGYTF. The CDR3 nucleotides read TGTGCCAGCAGTAGTAGGGGGCTGCAAGGCTACACCTTC.

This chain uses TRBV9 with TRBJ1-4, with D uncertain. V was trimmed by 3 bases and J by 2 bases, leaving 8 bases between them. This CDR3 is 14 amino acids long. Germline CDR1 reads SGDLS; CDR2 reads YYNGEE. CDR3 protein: CASSAQLTNEKLFF. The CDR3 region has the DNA TGTGCCAGCAGCGCACAGCTCACTAATGAAAAACTGTTTTTT.

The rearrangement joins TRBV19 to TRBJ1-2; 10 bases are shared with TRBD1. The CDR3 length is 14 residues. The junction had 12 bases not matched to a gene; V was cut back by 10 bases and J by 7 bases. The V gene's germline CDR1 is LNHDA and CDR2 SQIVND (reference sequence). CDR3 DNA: TGTGCCACCGCGATGGGGGACAGGGGAGGTGGCTACACCTTC. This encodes CATAMGDRGGGYTF.

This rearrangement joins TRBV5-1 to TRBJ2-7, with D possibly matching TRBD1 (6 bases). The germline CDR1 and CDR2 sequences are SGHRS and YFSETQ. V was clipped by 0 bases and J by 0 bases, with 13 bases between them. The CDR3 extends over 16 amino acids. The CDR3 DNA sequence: TGCGCCAGCAGCTTGGCCCTGACAGGTGTCTCCTACGAGCAGTACTTC. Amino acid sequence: CASSLALTGVSYEQYF.

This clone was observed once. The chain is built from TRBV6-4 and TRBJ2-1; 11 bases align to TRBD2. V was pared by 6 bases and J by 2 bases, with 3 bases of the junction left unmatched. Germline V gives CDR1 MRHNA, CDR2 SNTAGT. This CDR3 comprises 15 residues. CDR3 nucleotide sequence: TGTGCCAGCAGGGTAGCGGGGGGGGCCTACAATGAGCAGTTCTTC. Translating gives CASRVAGGAYNEQFF.

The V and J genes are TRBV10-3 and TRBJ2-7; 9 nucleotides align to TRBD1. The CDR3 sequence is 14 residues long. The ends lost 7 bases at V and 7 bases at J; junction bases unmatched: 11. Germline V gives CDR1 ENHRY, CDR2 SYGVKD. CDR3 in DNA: TGTGCCATCACCTTGGGACAGGGTGGAGGAGAGCAGTACTTC. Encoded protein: CAITLGQGGGEQYF.

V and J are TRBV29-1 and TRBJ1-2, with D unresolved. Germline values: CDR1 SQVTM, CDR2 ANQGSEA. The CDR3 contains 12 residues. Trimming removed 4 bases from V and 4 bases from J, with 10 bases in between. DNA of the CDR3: TGCAGCGTTGGGAGGGCGGGCTATGGCTACACCTTC. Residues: CSVGRAGYGYTF.